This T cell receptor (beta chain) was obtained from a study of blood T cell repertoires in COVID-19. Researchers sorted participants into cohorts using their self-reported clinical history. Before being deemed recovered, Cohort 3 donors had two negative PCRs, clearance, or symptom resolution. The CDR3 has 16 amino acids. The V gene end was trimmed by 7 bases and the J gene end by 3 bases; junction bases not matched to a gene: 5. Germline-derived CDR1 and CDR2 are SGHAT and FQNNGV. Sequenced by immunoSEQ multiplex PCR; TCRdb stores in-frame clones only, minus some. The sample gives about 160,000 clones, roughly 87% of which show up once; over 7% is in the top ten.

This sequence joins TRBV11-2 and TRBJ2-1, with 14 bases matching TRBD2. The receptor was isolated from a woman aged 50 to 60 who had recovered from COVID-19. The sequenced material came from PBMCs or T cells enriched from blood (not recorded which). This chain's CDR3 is CASTRLAGGGYNEQFF. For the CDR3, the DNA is TGTGCCAGCACTAGACTAGCGGGAGGGGGCTACAATGAGCAGTTCTTC.